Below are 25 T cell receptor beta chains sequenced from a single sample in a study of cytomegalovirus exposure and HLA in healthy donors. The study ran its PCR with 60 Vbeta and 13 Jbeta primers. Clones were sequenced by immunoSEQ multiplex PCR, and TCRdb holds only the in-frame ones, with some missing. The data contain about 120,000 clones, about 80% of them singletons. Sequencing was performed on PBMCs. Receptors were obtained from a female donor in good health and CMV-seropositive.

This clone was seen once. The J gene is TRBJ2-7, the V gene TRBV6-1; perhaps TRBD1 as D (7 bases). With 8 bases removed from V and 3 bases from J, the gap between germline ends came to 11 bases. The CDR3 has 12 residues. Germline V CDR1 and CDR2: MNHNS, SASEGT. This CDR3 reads CASQGGSYEQYF. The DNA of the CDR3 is TGTGCCAGCCAGGGGGGAAGCTACGAGCAGTACTTC.

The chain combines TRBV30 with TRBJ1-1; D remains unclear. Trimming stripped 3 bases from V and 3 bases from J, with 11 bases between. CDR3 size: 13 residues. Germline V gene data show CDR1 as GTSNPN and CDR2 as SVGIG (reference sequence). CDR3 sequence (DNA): TGTGCCTGGAGATATCGAGCGGACACTGAAGCTTTCTTT. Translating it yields CAWRYRADTEAFF.

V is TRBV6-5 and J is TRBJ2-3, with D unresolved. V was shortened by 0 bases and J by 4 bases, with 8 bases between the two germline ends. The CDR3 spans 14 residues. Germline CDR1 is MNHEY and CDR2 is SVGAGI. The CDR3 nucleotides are TGTGCCAGCAGTTACTCGATCACTGCAGATACGCAGTATTTT. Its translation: CASSYSITADTQYF.

The CDR3: CASSWFVGSEQYF. In DNA, the CDR3 is TGTGCCAGCAGCTGGTTTGTGGGGAGCGAGCAGTACTTC. J is TRBJ2-7 and V is TRBV14; TRBD2 is a possible D gene (5 bases). V lost 5 bases and J 6 bases, leaving 14 bases between the germline ends. The CDR3 consists of 13 residues. Per germline, CDR1 SGHDN and CDR2 FVKESK.

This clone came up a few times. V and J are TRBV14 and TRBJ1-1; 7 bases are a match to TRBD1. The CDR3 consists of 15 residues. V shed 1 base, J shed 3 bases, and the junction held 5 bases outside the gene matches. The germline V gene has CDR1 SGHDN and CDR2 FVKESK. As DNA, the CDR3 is TGTGCCAGCAGCCAAGGGACAGGCTGGGACACTGAAGCTTTCTTT. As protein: CASSQGTGWDTEAFF.

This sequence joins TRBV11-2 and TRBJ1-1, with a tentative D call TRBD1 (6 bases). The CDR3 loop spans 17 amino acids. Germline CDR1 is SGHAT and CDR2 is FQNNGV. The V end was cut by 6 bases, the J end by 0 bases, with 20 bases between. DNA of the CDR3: TGTGCCAGCAGGTCCCGTGGGGGCCCAGGGGTGAACACTGAAGCTTTCTTT. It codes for CASRSRGGPGVNTEAFF.

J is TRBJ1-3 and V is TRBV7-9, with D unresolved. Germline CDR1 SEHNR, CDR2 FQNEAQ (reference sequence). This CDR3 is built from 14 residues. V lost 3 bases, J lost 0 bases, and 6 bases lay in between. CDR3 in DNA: TGTGCCAGCAGCTTCAGAATCTCTGGAAACACCATATATTTT. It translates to CASSFRISGNTIYF.

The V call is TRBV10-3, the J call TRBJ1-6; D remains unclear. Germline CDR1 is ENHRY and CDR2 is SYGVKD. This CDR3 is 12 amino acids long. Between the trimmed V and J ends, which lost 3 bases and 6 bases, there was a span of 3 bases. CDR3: CAISDGNSPLHF. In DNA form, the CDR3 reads TGTGCCATCAGTGACGGTAATTCACCCCTCCACTTT.

Written as DNA, the CDR3 is TGTGCCTGGGAAAGACTGGGACAGGGGTTGTCACCCCTCCACTTT. It yields the protein CAWERLGQGLSPLHF. The chain joins TRBV30 to TRBJ1-6, with TRBD1 matching over 10 bases. The junction had 11 bases not matched to a gene; V was cut back by 5 bases and J by 10 bases. The germline gives CDR1 GTSNPN, CDR2 SVGIG (reference sequence). The CDR3 covers 15 residues.

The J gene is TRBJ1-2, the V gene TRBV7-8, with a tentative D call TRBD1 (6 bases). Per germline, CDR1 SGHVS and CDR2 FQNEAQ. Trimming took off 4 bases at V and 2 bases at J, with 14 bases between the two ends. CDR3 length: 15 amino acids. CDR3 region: CASSSRGGGNYGYTF. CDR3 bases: TGTGCCAGCAGCTCCAGAGGGGGGGGAAACTATGGCTACACCTTC.

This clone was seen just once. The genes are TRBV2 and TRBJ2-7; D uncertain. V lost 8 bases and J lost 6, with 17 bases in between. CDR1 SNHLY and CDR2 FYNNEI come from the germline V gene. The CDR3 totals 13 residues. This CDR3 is CASQIRGRVEQYF. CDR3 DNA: TGTGCCAGCCAAATCCGAGGCAGAGTCGAGCAGTACTTC.

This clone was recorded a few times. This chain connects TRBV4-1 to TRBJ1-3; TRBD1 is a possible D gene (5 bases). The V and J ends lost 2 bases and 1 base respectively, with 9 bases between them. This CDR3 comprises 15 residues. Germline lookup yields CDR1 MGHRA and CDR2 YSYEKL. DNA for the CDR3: TGCGCCAGCAGCCAAAGCCAGGGATCTGGAAACACCATATATTTT. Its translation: CASSQSQGSGNTIYF.

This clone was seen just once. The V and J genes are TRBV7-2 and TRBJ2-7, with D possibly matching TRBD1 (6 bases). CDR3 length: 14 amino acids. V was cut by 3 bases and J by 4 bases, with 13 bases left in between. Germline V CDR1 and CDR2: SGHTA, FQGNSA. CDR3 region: CASSFQGPQYEQYF. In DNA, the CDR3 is TGTGCCAGCAGCTTCCAGGGGCCCCAATACGAGCAGTACTTC.

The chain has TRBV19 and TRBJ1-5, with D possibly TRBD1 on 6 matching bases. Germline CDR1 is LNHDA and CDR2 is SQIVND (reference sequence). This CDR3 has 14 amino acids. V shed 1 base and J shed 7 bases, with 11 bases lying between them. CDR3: CASSIVVRGQPQHF. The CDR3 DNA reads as TGTGCCAGTAGTATAGTTGTAAGGGGGCAGCCCCAGCATTTT.

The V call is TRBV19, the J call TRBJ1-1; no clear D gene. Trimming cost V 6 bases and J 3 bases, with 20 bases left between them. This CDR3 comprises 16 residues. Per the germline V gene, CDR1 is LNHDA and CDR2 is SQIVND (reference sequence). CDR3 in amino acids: CASRSGRAGRYTEAFF. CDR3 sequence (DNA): TGTGCCAGTAGAAGCGGGAGGGCCGGGAGGTACACTGAAGCTTTCTTT.

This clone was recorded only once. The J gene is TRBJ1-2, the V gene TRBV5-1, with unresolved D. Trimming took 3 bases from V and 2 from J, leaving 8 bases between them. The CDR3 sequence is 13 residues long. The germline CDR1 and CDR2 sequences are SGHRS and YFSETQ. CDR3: CASSSGSNYGYTF. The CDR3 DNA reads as TGCGCCAGCAGCTCAGGCAGCAACTATGGCTACACCTTC.

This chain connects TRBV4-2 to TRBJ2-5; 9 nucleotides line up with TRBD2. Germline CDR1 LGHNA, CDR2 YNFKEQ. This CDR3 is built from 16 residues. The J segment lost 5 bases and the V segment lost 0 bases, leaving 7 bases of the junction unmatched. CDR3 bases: TGTGCCAGCAGCCAAGACGGGCGGGGGGGCGCGGAGACCCAGTACTTC. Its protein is CASSQDGRGGAETQYF.

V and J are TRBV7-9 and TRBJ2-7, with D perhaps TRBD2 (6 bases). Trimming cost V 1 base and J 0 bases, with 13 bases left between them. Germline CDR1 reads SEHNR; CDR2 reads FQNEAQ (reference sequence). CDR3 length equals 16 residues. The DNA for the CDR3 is TGTGCCAGCAGCTTAGGTGGAGGGCGAGGCTCCTACGAGCAGTACTTC. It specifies CASSLGGGRGSYEQYF.

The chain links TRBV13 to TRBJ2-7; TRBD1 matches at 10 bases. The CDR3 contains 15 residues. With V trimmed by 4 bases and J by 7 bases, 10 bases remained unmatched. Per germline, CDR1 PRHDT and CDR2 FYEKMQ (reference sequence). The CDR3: CASSSPGQGTREQYF. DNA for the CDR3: TGTGCCAGCAGCTCCCCGGGACAGGGGACTCGAGAGCAGTACTTC.

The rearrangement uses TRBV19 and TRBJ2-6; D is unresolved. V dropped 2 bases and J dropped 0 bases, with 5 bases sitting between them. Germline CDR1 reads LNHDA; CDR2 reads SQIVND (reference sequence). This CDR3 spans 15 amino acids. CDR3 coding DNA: TGTGCCAGTAGTATATCGGGCTCTGGGGCCAACGTCCTGACTTTC. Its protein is CASSISGSGANVLTF.

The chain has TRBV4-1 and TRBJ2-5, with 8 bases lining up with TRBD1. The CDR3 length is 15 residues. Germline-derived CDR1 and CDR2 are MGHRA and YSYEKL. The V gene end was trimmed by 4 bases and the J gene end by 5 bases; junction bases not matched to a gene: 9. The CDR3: CASSLGQGVWETQYF. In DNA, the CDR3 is TGCGCCAGCAGCCTAGGACAGGGCGTTTGGGAGACCCAGTACTTC.

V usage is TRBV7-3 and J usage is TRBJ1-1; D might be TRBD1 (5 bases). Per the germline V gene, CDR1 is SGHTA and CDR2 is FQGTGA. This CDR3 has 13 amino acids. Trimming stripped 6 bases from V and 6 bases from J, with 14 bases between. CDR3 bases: TGTGCCAGCAGTATTTCAGGGCGCTCTGAAGCTTTCTTT. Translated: CASSISGRSEAFF.

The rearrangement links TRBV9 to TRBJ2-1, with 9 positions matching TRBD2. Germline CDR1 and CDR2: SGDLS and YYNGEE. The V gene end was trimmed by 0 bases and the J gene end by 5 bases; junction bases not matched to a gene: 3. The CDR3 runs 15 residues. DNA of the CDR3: TGTGCCAGCAGCGTAGAAAGCGGGGGGAACAATGAGCAGTTCTTC. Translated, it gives CASSVESGGNNEQFF.

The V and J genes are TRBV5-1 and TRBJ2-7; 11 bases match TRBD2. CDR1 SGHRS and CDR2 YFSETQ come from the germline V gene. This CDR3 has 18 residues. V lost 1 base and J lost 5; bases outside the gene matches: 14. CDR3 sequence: CASSLKTLAGGLAHEQYF. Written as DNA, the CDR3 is TGCGCCAGCAGCTTGAAAACTTTAGCGGGGGGGTTGGCCCACGAGCAGTACTTC.

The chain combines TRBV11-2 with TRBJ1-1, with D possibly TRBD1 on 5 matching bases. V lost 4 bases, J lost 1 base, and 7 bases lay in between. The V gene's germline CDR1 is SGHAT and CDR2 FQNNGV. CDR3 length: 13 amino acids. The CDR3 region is CASSSDRNTEAFF. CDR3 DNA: TGTGCCAGCAGCTCAGACAGGAACACTGAAGCTTTCTTT.